The entry below gives a single T cell receptor (beta chain) sequence along with its context. Its antigen is currently unknown. CDR1 is SGHRS, CDR2 YFSETQ, per germline. V was clipped by 3 bases and J by 5 bases; unmatched bases: 5. This CDR3 has 16 residues. This record comes from a study of T cell responses to AZD1222 COVID-19 vaccine. Study as a whole: The study pooled second doses at about 4 or about 12 weeks. Study-wide points: Vaccination with two AZD1222 doses was followed by a rise in Spike-specific TCR breadth and depth. There were mostly white British donors and more females than males, and clonal diversity was possibly underestimated.

Profiling relied on immunoSEQ multiplex PCR, and the TCRdb table lists in-frame clones only, not all of them. The sample has 150,000 to 200,000 clones; approximately 90% are singletons. V gene TRBV5-1 combines with J gene TRBJ1-6; 10 bases are a match to TRBD1. The sample consisted of peripheral blood, taken on day 0 of AZD1222 vaccination. This sequence originates from an adult in good health. CDR3 nucleotide sequence: TGCGCCAGCAGCTGGGGGACAGGGGAAAATAATTCACCCCTCCACTTT. Its protein product is CASSWGTGENNSPLHF.